This TCR beta chain emerged from a study of blood T cell repertoires in COVID-19. Produced via immunoSEQ multiplex PCR; TCRdb's table is partial and in-frame only. The sample lists roughly 80,000 clones; approximately 80% were seen once. The sample comprised peripheral blood. This receptor was obtained from a human donor in a cohort sampled during active COVID-19.

CDR3 DNA sequence: TGTGCCAGCAGTGGGGGCCGGGGGGGCCGTGGTGAGCAGTTCTTC. The encoded protein is CASSGGRGGRGEQFF. The J gene is TRBJ2-1, the V gene TRBV2, with TRBD2 matching over 8 bases. The CDR3 is 15 amino acids. The trim removed 4 bases at V and 9 bases at J, leaving 11 bases unmatched. In germline, CDR1 is SNHLY, CDR2 FYNNEI.